This T cell receptor (beta chain) was identified in a study of T-cell memory formation after mild COVID-19. The CDR3 has 14 amino acids. Germline CDR1 reads SGHVS; CDR2 reads FNYEAQ. V was shortened by 6 bases and J by 5 bases, with 16 bases between the two germline ends. This clonotype was observed many times. Constant-segment primers served in 5'RACE that generated TCR alpha and TCR beta cDNA libraries bearing sample barcodes and UMIs. TCRdb processed the 5' RACE reads anew with MiXCR; each CDR3 protein has one entry. The repertoire holds about 200,000 distinct CDR3 sequences, 9.5% seen once, with 3.5% in the top ten.

The chain links TRBV7-6 to TRBJ2-5, with D perhaps assigned TRBD1 or TRBD2 (5 bases each). The clonotype originates from a man younger than 35 who had mild COVID-19 (a few samples of this study predate the infection). Cell type and time point are not known. Sequencing input: PBMCs or a T cell subset sorted from them (not recorded which). In DNA form, the CDR3 reads TGTGCCAGCAGACGGGACCTCAGGGAGGAGACCCAGTACTTC. Translating it yields CASRRDLREETQYF.